The 5 T cell receptor beta chains below come from one sample, sequenced in a study of blood T cell repertoires in COVID-19. The repertoire was sequenced with immunoSEQ multiplex PCR; TCRdb's copy has only in-frame clones and lacks some. Altogether over 150,000 clones are present, around 90% being singletons, with the ten largest covering 2.7%. Material for sequencing was peripheral blood. The receptors originated from a man between 40 and 49 years old with active or convalescent COVID-19.

The chain joins TRBV27 to TRBJ2-7; tentative D call: TRBD2 (7 bases). This CDR3 region has 14 residues. Between the trimmed V and J ends, which lost 5 bases and 3 bases, there was a span of 14 bases. Germline V lookup: CDR1 MNHEY, CDR2 SMNVEV (reference sequence). The CDR3 bases are TGTGCCAGCAGTCCGGTAGGGGGGGACTACGAGCAGTACTTC. It codes for CASSPVGGDYEQYF.

The chain employs TRBV6-5 and TRBJ1-2; unclear D gene. V was shortened by 2 bases and J by 8 bases, with 18 bases between the two germline ends. The germline V gene has CDR1 MNHEY and CDR2 SVGAGI. The CDR3 spans 15 residues. CDR3 residues: CASSYGDPRMEGYTF. CDR3 nucleotide sequence: TGTGCCAGCAGTTACGGAGATCCCCGTATGGAGGGCTACACCTTC.

The V call is TRBV23-1, the J call TRBJ2-7, with unresolved D. TRBV23-1 falls under the ORF class, with uncertain function. V gave up 9 bases and J gave up 0 bases, with 15 bases separating them. CDR3 length: 14 amino acids. CDR3 loop: CARPQTQSSYEQYF. The CDR3 DNA follows: TGCGCCAGACCACAGACACAGAGCTCCTACGAGCAGTACTTC.

The V and J genes are TRBV9 and TRBJ1-2; D is perhaps TRBD1 (6 bases). Germline CDR1 and CDR2: SGDLS and YYNGEE. V was cut by 4 bases and J by 0 bases, with 16 bases left in between. The length of the CDR3 is 16 residues. The CDR3 DNA reads TGTGCCAGCAGCCCAAGTGGGACACCGACTAACTATGGCTACACCTTC. It codes for CASSPSGTPTNYGYTF.

The DNA of the CDR3 is TGTGCCAGCAGCCAAGATAAGGCAGGGGGGAGGGAGCTGTTTTTT. It encodes CASSQDKAGGRELFF. The chain is built from TRBV4-2 and TRBJ2-2; TRBD1 is a possible D gene (7 bases). The germline CDR1 and CDR2 sequences are LGHNA and YNFKEQ. The CDR3 loop spans 15 amino acids. V was clipped by 0 bases and J by 9 bases, with 14 bases between them.